This TCR beta chain was sequenced for a study of blood T cell repertoires in COVID-19. The wider study: Samples representing acute and convalescent COVID-19 were sourced from the United States, Italy and Spain.

Repertoires were generated with immunoSEQ multiplex PCR, while TCRdb's copy carries only in-frame clones and drops some. The repertoire holds some 160,000 clones, with 79% as singletons. The CDR3 has 16 residues. The V end lost 3 bases, the J end lost 1 base, and 13 bases lay between the germline ends. Germline CDR1 is ENHRY and CDR2 is SYGVKD. The J gene is TRBJ1-5, the V gene TRBV10-3, with TRBD1 as a possible D gene (6 bases). The TCR sequence derives from a woman aged 65 to 85 in a cohort exposed to, infected with or recovered from COVID-19 (not recorded which). Sequences were obtained from PBMCs or T cells enriched from blood (not recorded which). In DNA, the CDR3 is TGTGCCATCAGTGATTTCAGGACAGAGAGCAATCAGCCCCAGCATTTT. This encodes CAISDFRTESNQPQHF.